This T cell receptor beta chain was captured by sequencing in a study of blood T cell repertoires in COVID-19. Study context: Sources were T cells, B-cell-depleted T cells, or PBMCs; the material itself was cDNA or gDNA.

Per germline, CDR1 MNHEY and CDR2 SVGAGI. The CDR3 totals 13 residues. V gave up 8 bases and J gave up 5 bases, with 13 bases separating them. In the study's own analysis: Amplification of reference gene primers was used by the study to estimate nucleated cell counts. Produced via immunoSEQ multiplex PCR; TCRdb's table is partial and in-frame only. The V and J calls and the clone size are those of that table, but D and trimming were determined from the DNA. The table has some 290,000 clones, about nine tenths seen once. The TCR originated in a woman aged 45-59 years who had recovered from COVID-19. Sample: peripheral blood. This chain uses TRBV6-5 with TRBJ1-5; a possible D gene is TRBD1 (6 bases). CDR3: CASHRDGDQPQHF. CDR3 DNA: TGTGCCAGCCACAGGGACGGGGATCAGCCCCAGCATTTT.